The clone carrying this TCR beta chain has ten or more counts. The antigen remains unidentified. It was 10 ml of fresh peripheral blood that supplied the PBMCs. The CDR3 contains 16 residues. The germline V gene encodes CDR1 SGHAT and CDR2 FQNNGV. V was pared by 1 base and J by 4 bases, with 17 bases between. This sample is drawn from a study of T cells in Graves' hyperthyroidism and ophthalmopathy. Study background: Blood from the periphery was taken at initial diagnosis, before any treatment. Study-level results: Also found in blood were most expanded thyroid clonotypes above 0.001. Ophthalmopathy was predicted by the model a median of 6.5 months ahead of onset.

RNA transcripts served as the template for amplifying TCR beta CDR3 regions. Initially, a first-round RT-PCR of the TCR CDR3 employed the HTBI primer set. One entry per CDR3 protein results from TCRdb running MiXCR on the multiplex PCR reads. The sample lists about 290,000 distinct CDR3 sequences; about 14% were seen once. This receptor was obtained from a woman aged 25 to 39 with Graves' hyperthyroidism that later progressed to Graves' ophthalmopathy. This chain joins TRBV11-2 and TRBJ2-7; D is possibly TRBD1 (7 bases). The sequencing sample was made of blood. CDR3 in DNA: TGTGCCAGCAGCTTAGTCTTCCTGGCAGGGGGGTACGAGCAGTACTTC. Its translation: CASSLVFLAGGYEQYF.